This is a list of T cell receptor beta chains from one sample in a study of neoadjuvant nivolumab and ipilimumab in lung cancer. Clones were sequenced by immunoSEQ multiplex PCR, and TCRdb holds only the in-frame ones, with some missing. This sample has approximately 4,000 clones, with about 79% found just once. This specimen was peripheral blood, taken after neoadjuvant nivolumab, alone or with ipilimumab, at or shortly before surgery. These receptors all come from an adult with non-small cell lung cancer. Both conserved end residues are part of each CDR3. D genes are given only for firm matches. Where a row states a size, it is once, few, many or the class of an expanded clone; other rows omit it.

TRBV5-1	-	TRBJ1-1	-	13	CASSREGGAEAFF	TGCGCCAGCAGCCGGGAAGGTGGCGCTGAAGCTTTCTTT
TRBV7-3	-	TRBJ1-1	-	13	CASSLSGSTEAFF	TGTGCCAGCAGCTTAAGCGGCAGCACTGAAGCTTTCTTT
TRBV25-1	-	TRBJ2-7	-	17	CASSKAGVAAGRTEQYF	TGTGCCAGCAGTAAAGCAGGCGTGGCAGCTGGTAGGACCGAGCAGTACTTC
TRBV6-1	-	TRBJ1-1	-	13	CASSVGLGAEAFF	TGTGCCAGCAGTGTGGGATTGGGAGCTGAAGCTTTCTTT
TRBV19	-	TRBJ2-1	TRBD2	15	CASSTGTSAYNEQFF	TGTGCCAGTAGTACAGGGACTAGCGCGTACAATGAGCAGTTCTTC
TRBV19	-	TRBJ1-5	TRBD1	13	CATDRGSNQPQHF	TGTGCCACCGACAGGGGCAGCAATCAGCCCCAGCATTTT
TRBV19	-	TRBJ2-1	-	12	CASRTEYNEQFF	TGTGCCAGTCGGACGGAGTACAATGAGCAGTTCTTC
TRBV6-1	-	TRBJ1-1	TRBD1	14	CASSTGGIGTEAFF	TGTGCCAGCAGCACAGGGGGCATAGGGACTGAAGCTTTCTTT
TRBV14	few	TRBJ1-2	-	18	CASSQVAPGPSLDYGYTF	TGTGCCAGCAGCCAAGTGGCCCCTGGACCCAGTCTTGACTATGGCTACACCTTC
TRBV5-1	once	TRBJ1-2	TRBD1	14	CASRGSGTDYGYTF	TGCGCCAGCAGAGGTTCCGGGACAGACTATGGCTACACCTTC
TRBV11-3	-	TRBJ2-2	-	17	CASSPGGGQITTGELFF	TGTGCCAGCAGCCCCGGGGGGGGACAGATTACCACCGGGGAGCTGTTTTTT
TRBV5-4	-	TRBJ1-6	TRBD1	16	CASSNYEGARRSPLHF	TGTGCCAGCAGCAATTATGAGGGGGCGCGTCGTTCACCCCTCCACTTT
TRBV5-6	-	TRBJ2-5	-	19	CASSLAGVLLEPERETQYF	TGTGCCAGCAGCTTGGCCGGGGTTTTACTAGAGCCTGAGAGGGAGACCCAGTACTTC
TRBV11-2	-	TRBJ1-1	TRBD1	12	CASSLDRTEAFF	TGTGCCAGCAGCTTGGACAGGACTGAAGCTTTCTTT
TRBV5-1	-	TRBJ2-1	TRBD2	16	CASSLGLAGGLNEQFF	TGCGCCAGCAGCTTGGGACTAGCGGGAGGGCTTAATGAGCAGTTCTTC
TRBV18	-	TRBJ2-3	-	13	CASSLNPSDTQYF	TGTGCCAGCTCACTAAACCCCTCGGATACGCAGTATTTT
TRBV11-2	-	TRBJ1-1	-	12	CASSSYTWAAFF	TGTGCCAGCAGCTCCTACACATGGGCAGCTTTCTTT
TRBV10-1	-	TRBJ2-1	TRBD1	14	CATQRDRGYNEQFF	TGCGCCACACAGCGGGACAGGGGCTACAATGAGCAGTTCTTC
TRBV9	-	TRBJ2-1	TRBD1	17	CASSSVGRGLGYNEQFF	TGTGCCAGCAGCTCGGTAGGAAGGGGGCTTGGCTACAATGAGCAGTTCTTC
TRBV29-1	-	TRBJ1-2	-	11	CSVDRGGGYTF	TGCAGCGTTGACCGGGGAGGCGGCTACACCTTC
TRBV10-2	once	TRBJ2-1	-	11	CASSEMNEQFF	TGCGCCAGCAGTGAAATGAATGAGCAGTTCTTC
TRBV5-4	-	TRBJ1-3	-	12	CASSFHGNTIYF	TGTGCCAGCAGCTTTCATGGAAACACCATATATTTT
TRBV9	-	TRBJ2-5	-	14	CASSLGPYQETQYF	TGTGCCAGCAGCCTCGGGCCCTACCAAGAGACCCAGTACTTC
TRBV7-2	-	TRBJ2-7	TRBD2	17	CASSLDASGTVEGEQYF	TGTGCCAGCAGCTTAGATGCTAGCGGGACAGTTGAGGGGGAGCAGTACTTC
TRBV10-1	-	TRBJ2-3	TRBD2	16	CASSESPGRETDTQYF	TGCGCCAGCAGTGAGTCTCCCGGGAGGGAGACAGATACGCAGTATTTT
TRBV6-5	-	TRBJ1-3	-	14	CASSSVVTGNTIYF	TGTGCCAGCAGTTCCGTGGTAACTGGAAACACCATATATTTT
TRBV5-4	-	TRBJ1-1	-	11	CASSLDTEAFF	TGTGCCAGCAGCTTGGACACTGAAGCTTTCTTT
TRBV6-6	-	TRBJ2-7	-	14	CASSYPVGGYEQYF	TGTGCCAGCAGTTATCCCGTAGGGGGCTACGAGCAGTACTTC
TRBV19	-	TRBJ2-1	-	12	CASSMGDNEQFF	TGTGCCAGTAGTATGGGGGACAATGAGCAGTTCTTC
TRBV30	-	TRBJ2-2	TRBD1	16	CACPDRDRESTGELFF	TGTGCCTGCCCGGACCGGGACAGGGAATCGACCGGGGAGCTGTTTTTT
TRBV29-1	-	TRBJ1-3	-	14	CSVDGSGVGNTIYF	TGCAGCGTTGACGGATCAGGCGTCGGAAACACCATATATTTT
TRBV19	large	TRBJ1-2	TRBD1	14	CASSAGQVGYGYTF	TGTGCCAGTAGTGCGGGACAGGTCGGGTATGGCTACACCTTC